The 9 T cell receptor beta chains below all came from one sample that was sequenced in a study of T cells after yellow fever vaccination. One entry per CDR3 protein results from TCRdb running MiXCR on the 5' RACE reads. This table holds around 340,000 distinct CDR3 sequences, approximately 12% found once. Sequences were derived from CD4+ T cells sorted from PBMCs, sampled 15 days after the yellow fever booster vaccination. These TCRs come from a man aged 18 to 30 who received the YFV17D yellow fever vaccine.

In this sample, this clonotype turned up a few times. The CDR3 loop reads CASSEQEGTEAFF. As DNA, the CDR3 is TGTGCCAGCAGTGAACAGGAAGGCACTGAAGCTTTCTTT. The rearrangement uses TRBV6-1 and TRBJ1-1; D ambiguous. Trimming took off 2 bases at V and 4 bases at J, with 8 bases between the two ends. Germline values: CDR1 MNHNS, CDR2 SASEGT. The CDR3 spans 13 residues.

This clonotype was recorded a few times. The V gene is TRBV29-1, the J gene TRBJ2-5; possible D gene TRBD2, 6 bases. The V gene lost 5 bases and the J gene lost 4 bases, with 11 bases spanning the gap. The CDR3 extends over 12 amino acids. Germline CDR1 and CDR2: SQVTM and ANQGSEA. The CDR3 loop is CSVRDFGETQYF. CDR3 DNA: TGCAGCGTTAGGGACTTTGGAGAGACCCAGTACTTC.

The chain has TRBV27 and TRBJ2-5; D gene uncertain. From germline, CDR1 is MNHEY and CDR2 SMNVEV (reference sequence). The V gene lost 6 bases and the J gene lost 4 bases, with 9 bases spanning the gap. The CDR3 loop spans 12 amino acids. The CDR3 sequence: CASSRIGETQYF. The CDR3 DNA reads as TGTGCCAGCAGCCGAATAGGAGAGACCCAGTACTTC.

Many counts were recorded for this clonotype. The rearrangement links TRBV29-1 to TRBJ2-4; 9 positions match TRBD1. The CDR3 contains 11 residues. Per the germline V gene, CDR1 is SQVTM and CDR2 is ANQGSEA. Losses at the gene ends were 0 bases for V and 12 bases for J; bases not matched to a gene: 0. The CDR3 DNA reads TGCAGCGTTGAAGAGGGACAGGGTCAGTACTTC. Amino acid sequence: CSVEEGQGQYF.

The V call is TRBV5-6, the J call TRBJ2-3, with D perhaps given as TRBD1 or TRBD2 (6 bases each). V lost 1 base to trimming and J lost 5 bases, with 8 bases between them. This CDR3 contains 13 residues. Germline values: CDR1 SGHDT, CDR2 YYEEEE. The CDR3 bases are TGTGCCAGCAGCTTGAGGGGGGAAGATACGCAGTATTTT. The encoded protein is CASSLRGEDTQYF.

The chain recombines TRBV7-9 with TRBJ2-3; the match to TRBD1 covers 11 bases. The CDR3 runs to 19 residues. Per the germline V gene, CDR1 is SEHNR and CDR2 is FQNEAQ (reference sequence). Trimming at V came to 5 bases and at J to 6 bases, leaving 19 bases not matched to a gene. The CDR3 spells CASSRGLWFRTGGPDTQYF. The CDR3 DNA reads TGTGCCAGCAGCAGGGGCCTCTGGTTTCGGACAGGGGGCCCTGATACGCAGTATTTT.

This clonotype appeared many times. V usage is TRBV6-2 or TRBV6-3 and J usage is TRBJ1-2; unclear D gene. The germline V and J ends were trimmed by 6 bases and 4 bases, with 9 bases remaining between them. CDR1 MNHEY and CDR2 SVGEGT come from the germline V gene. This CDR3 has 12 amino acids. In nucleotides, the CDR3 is TGTGCCAGCAGGCCAGGCTCCTATGGCTACACCTTC. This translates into CASRPGSYGYTF.

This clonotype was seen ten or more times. The CDR3 region has the DNA TGCAGTGCCACGGGGGGGCAAGAGACCCAGTACTTC. It yields the protein CSATGGQETQYF. The chain employs TRBV20-1 and TRBJ2-5; 8 positions match TRBD2. Germline V gene data show CDR1 as DFQATT and CDR2 as SNEGSKA (reference sequence). With V trimmed by 6 bases and J by 2 bases, 2 bases remained unmatched. The CDR3 loop spans 12 amino acids.

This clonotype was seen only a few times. The CDR3 region is CASSRGRGYEQYV. The CDR3 nucleotides are TGTGCCAGCAGCCGAGGACGGGGATACGAGCAGTACGTC. The rearrangement links TRBV12-3 or TRBV12-4 to TRBJ2-7, with D perhaps matching TRBD2 (5 bases). The V gene lost 6 bases and the J gene lost 4 bases, with 13 bases spanning the gap. The CDR3 length is 13 residues.